The clone carrying this T cell receptor beta chain was detected only a few times. No antigen is known for it. This sample stems from a study of cytomegalovirus exposure and HLA in healthy donors. Study-wide background: Out of about 190 million T cells, an earlier analysis found about 120 million unique TCR beta sequences in total. Counted in an early data release were roughly 81 million unique TCRs from HLA-typed donors. Study outcomes and limitations: It was likely that a cluster of highly shared sequence variants was a sequencing artifact. Most CMV-associated TCR beta chains appeared HLA-restricted in a later analysis.

A multiplex PCR was run with 60 Vbeta primers and 13 Jbeta primers. Some clones are missing from TCRdb's copy, which holds only in-frame ones; the method was immunoSEQ multiplex PCR. This table has 150,000 to 200,000 clones, more than 60% appearing once. This clonotype originated in a man between 18 and 35 years old in good health and CMV-seropositive. Sequencing input: PBMCs.

CDR3 sequence: CASTIGPRGSYNEQFF. Written as DNA, the CDR3 is TGTGCCAGCACCATAGGGCCCAGGGGGTCGTACAATGAGCAGTTCTTC. The gene calls are TRBV2 and TRBJ2-1, with 7 bases that match TRBD1. Germline trimming cut 7 bases from V and 4 bases from J; bases unmatched to any gene: 13. Germline CDR1 is SNHLY and CDR2 is FYNNEI. This CDR3 region has 16 residues.